Included here is one T cell receptor beta chain sequence, with context. The antigen is undetermined. Treatment: approximately nine-day PBMC culture with coronavirus spike peptide pools or control peptides (ViraFEST assay). Oncomine TCR Beta short-read sequencing was applied to DNA from cultured CD4+ T cells. From the PCR reads, TCRdb called clonotypes with MiXCR, one entry per CDR3 protein. Of about 15,000 distinct CDR3 sequences detected, roughly 72% appear once; the ten largest clones hold around 9.9%. This sample was taken from a study of vaccination and CD4 T cells after COVID-19. About the research overall: Convalescent patients gave post-COVID blood a median approximately 100 days post-diagnosis, range 35 to 161.

This CDR3 has 15 residues. The V end was cut by 5 bases, the J end by 3 bases, with 16 bases between. The germline gives CDR1 MNHNS, CDR2 SASEGT. The sample was CD4+ T cells from blood, cultured in vitro. The clonotype originates from a human donor who had recovered from COVID-19. The rearrangement joins TRBV6-1 to TRBJ1-1, with D unclear. CDR3 loop: CASSRISTWDTEAFF. The CDR3 nucleotides read TGTGCCAGCAGTAGAATCTCCACCTGGGACACTGAAGCTTTCTTT.